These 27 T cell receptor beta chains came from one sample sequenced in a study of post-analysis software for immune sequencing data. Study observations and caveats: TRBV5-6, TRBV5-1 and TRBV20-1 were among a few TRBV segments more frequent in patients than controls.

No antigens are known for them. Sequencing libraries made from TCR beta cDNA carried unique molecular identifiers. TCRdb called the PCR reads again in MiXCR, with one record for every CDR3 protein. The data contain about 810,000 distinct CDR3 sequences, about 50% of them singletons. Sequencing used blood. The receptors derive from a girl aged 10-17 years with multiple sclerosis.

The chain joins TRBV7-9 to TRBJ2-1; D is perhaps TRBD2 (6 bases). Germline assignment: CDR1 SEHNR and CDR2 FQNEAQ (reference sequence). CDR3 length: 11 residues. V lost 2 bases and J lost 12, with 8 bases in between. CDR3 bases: TGTGCCAGCAGCTTACGGGGAGGGCAGTTCTTC. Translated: CASSLRGGQFF.

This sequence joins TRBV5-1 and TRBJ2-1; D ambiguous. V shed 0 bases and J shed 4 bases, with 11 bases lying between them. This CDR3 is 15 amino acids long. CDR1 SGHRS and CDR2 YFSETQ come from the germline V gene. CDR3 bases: TGCGCCAGCAGCTTGGAGGATCCGAGATACAATGAGCAGTTCTTC. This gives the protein CASSLEDPRYNEQFF. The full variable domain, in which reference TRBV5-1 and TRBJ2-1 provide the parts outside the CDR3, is KAGVTQTPRYLIKTRGQQVTLSCSPISGHRSVSWYQQTPGQGLQFLFEYFSETQRNKGNFPGRFSGRQFSNSRSEMNVSTLELGDSALYLCASSLEDPRYNEQFFGPGTRLTVL.

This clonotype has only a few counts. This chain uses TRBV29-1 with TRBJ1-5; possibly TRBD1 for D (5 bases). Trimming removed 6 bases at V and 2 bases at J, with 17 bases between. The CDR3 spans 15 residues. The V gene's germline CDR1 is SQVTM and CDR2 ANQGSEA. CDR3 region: CSVRLGAGGNQPQHF. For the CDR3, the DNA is TGCAGCGTCCGCTTAGGGGCCGGGGGCAATCAGCCCCAGCATTTT.

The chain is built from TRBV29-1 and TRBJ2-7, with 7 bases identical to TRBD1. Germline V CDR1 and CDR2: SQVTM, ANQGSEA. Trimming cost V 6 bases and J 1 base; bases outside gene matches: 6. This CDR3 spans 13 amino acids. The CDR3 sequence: CSVHSTGSYEQYF. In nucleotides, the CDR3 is TGCAGCGTCCATTCGACAGGGTCCTACGAGCAGTACTTC.

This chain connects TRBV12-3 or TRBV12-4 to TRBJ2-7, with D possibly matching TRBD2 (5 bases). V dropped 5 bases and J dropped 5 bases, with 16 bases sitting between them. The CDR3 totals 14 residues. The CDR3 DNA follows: TGTGCCAGCAGTCCACGTAGGACTTTACACGAGCAGTACTTC. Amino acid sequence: CASSPRRTLHEQYF.

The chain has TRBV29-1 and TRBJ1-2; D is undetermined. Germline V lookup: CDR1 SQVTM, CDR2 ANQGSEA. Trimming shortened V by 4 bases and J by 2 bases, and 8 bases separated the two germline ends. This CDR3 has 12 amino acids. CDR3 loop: CSVARGNYGYTF. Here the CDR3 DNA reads TGCAGCGTTGCCAGAGGGAACTATGGCTACACCTTC. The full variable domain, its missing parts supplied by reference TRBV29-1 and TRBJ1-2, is SAVISQKPSRDICQRGTSLTIQCQVDSQVTMMFWYRQQPGQSLTLIATANQGSEATYESGFVIDKFPISRPNLTFSTLTVSNMSPEDSSIYLCSVARGNYGYTFGSGTRLTVV.

The CDR3 region has the DNA TGTGCCAGCAAGGGCAGTGAGAGCTCCTACGAGCAGTACTTC. Translated: CASKGSESSYEQYF. V is TRBV2 and J is TRBJ2-7; no clear D gene. This CDR3 region has 14 residues. Germline CDR1 is SNHLY and CDR2 is FYNNEI. The V end lost 7 bases, the J end lost 0 bases, and 13 bases lay between the germline ends.

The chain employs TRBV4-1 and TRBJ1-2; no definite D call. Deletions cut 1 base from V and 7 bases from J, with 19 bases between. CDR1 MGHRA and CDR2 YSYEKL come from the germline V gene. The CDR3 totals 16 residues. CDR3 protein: CASSQVSGGYLLGYTF. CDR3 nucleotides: TGCGCCAGCAGCCAAGTCAGTGGCGGATACTTGCTTGGCTACACCTTC.

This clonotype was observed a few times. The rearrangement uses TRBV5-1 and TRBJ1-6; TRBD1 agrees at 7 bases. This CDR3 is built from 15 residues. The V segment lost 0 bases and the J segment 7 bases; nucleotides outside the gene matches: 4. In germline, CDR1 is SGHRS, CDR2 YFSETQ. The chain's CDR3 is CASSLVGTVNSPLHF. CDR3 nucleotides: TGCGCCAGCAGCTTGGTCGGGACAGTCAATTCACCCCTCCACTTT.

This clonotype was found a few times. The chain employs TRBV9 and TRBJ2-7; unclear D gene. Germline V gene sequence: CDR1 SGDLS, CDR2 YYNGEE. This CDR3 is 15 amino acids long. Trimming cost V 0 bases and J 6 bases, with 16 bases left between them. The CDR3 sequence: CASSVEARPHSEQYF. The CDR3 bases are TGTGCCAGCAGCGTAGAAGCCCGACCTCACTCCGAGCAGTACTTC. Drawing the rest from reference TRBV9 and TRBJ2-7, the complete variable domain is DSGVTQTPKHLITATGQRVTLRCSPRSGDLSVYWYQQSLDQGLQFLIQYYNGEERAKGNILERFSAQQFPDLHSELNLSSLELGDSALYFCASSVEARPHSEQYFGPGTRLTVT.

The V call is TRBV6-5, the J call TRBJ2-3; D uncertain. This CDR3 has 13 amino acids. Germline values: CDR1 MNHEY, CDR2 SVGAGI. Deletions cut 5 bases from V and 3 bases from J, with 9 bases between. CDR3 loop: CASSGVPTDTQYF. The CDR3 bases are TGTGCCAGCAGTGGTGTCCCGACAGATACGCAGTATTTT.

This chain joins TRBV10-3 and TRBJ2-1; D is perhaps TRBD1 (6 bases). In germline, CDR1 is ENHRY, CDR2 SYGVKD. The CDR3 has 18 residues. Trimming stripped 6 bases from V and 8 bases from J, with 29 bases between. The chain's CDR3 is CAISLNPASRPKGDEQFF. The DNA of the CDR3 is TGTGCCATCAGCCTTAATCCGGCTAGCCGGCCCAAGGGGGATGAGCAGTTCTTC.

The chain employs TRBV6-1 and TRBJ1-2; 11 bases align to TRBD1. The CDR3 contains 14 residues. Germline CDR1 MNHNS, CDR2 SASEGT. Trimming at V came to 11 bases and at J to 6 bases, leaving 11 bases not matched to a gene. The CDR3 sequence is CAGLDRGRFDGYTF. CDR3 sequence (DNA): TGTGCCGGATTGGACAGGGGGCGGTTTGATGGCTACACCTTC.

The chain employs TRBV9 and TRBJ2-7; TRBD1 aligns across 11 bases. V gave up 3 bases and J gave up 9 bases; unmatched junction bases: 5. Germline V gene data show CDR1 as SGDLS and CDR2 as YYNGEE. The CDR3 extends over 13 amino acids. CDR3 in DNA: TGTGCCAGCAGCGCAACCGGGACAGGGGGGCAGTACTTC. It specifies CASSATGTGGQYF.

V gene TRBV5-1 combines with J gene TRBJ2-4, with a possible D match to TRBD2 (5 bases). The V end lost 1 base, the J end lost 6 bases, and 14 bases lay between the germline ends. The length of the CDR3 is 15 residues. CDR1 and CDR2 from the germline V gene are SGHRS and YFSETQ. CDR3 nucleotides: TGCGCCAGCAGCTTGTCTCGGACTCCCGCAAACATTCAGTACTTC. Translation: CASSLSRTPANIQYF.

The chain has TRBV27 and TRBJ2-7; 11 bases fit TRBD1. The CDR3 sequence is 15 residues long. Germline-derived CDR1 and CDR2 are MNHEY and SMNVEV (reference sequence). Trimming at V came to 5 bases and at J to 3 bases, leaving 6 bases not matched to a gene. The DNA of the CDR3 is TGTGCCAGCAGTGGAGGGACAGGGGGTTACTACGAGCAGTACTTC. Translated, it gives CASSGGTGGYYEQYF.

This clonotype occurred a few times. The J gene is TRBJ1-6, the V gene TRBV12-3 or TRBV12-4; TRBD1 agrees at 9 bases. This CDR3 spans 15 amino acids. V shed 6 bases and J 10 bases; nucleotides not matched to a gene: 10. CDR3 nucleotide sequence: TGTGCCAGCAGCCGTGACAGGGGGACGCTCTCACCCCTCCACTTT. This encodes CASSRDRGTLSPLHF.

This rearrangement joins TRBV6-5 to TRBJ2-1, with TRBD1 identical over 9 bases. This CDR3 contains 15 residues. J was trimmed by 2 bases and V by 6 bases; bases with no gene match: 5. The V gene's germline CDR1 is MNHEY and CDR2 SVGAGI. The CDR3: CASRTGGLPYNEQFF. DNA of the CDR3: TGTGCCAGCAGGACAGGGGGACTACCCTACAATGAGCAGTTCTTC.

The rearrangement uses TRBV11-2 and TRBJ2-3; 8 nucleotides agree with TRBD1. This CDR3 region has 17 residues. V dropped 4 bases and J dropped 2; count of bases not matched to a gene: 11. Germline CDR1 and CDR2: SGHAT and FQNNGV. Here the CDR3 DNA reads TGTGCCAGCAGCTCTTGGACAGGGAGGATTTACACAGATACGCAGTATTTT. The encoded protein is CASSSWTGRIYTDTQYF. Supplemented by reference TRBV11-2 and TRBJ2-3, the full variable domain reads EAGVAQSPRYKIIEKRQSVAFWCNPISGHATLYWYQQILGQGPKLLIQFQNNGVVDDSQLPKDRFSAERLKGVDSTLKIQPAKLEDSAVYLCASSSWTGRIYTDTQYFGPGTRLTVL.

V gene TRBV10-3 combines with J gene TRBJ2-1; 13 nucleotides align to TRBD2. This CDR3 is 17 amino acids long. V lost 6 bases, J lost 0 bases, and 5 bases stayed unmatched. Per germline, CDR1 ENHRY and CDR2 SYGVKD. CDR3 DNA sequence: TGTGCCATCAGCAAACTAGCGGGAGGGAGCTCCTACAATGAGCAGTTCTTC. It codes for CAISKLAGGSSYNEQFF.

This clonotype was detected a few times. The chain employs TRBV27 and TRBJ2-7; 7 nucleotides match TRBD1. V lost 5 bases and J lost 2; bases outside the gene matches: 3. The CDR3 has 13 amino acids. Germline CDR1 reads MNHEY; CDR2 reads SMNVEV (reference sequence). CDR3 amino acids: CASSTGVTYEQYF. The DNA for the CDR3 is TGTGCCAGCAGTACAGGGGTTACCTACGAGCAGTACTTC.

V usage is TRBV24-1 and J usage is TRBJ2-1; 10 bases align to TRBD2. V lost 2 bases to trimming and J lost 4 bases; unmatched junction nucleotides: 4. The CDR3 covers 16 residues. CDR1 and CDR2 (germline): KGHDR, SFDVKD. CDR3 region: CATSDSELAGYNEQFF. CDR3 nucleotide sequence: TGTGCCACCAGTGATTCGGAACTAGCGGGGTACAATGAGCAGTTCTTC.

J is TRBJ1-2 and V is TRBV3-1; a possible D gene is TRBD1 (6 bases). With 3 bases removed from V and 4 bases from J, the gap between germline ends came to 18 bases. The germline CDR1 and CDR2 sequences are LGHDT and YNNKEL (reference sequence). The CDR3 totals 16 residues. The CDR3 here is CASSQGGRAIFYGYTF. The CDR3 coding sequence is TGTGCCAGCAGCCAGGGGGGCAGGGCTATTTTCTATGGCTACACCTTC.

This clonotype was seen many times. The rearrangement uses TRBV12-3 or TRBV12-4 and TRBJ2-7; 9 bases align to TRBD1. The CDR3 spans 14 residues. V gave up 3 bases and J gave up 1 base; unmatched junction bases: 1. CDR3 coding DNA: TGTGCCAGCAGTTTTGGGACAGGGTCCTACGAGCAGTACTTC. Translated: CASSFGTGSYEQYF.

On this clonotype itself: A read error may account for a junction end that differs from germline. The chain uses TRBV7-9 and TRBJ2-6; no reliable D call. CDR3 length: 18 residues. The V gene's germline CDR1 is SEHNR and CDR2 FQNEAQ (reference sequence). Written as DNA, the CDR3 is TGTGCGAGCAGCCTTAGGGTCGGCAGCCCCTCTGGGGCCAACGTCCTGACTTTC. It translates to CASSLRVGSPSGANVLTF. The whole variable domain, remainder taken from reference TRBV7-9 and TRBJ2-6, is DTGVSQNPRHKITKRGQNVTFRCDPISEHNRLYWYRQTLGQGPEFLTYFQNEAQLEKSRLLSDRFSAERPKGSFSTLEIQRTEQGDSAMYLCASSLRVGSPSGANVLTFGAGSRLTVL.

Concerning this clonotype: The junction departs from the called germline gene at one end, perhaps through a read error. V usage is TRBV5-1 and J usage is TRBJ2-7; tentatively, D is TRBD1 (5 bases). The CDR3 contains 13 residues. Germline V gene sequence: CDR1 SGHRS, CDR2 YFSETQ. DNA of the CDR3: TGCGCCAGCAGCTTCGACAGCCGCTACGAGCAGCACTTC. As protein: CASSFDSRYEQHF.

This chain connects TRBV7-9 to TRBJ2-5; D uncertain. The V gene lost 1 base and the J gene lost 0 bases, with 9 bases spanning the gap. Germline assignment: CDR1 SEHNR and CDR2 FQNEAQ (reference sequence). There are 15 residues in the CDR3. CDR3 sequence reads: CASSLVTQDQETQYF. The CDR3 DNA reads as TGTGCCAGCAGCTTAGTGACGCAGGACCAAGAGACCCAGTACTTC.